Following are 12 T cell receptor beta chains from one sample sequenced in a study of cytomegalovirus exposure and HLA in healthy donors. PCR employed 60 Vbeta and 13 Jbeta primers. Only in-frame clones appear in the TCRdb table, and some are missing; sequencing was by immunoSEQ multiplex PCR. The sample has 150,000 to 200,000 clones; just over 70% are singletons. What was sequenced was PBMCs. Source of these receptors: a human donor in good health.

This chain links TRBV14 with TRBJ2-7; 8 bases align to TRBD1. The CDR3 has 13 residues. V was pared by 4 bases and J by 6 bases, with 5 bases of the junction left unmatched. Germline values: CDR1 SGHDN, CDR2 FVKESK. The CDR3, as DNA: TGTGCCAGCAGCCTTGCCGGACAGGGCGAGCAGTACTTC. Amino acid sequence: CASSLAGQGEQYF.

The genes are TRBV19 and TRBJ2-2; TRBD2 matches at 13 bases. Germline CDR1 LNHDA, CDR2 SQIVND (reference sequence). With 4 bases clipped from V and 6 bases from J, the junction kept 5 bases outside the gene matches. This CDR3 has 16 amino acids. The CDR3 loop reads CASSTRTSGGSGELFF. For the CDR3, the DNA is TGTGCCAGTAGTACCAGGACTAGCGGGGGATCCGGGGAGCTGTTTTTT.

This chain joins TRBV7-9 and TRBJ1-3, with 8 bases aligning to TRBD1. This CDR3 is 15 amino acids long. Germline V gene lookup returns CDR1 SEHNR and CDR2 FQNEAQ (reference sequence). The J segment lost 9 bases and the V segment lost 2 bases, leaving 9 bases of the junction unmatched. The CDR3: CASSLSVQGESTIYF. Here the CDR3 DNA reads TGTGCCAGCAGCTTAAGTGTACAGGGGGAGAGCACCATATATTTT.

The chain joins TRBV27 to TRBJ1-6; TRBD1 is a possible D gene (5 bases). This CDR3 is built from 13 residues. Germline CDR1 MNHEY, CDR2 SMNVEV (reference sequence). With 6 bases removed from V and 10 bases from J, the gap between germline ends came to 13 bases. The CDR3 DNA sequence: TGTGCCAGCAGCCTCAGGGTAGGGTCACCCCTCCACTTT. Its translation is CASSLRVGSPLHF.

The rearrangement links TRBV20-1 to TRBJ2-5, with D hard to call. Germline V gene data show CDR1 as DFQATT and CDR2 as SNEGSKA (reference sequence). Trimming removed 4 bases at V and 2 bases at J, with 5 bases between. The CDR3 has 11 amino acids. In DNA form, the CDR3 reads TGCAGTGCTACCCATCAAGAGACCCAGTACTTC. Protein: CSATHQETQYF.

As DNA, the CDR3 is TGTGCCTGGAGTGTAACCCCTTTGGGCAGGGGAGAGACCCAGTACTTC. Its protein product is CAWSVTPLGRGETQYF. V and J are TRBV30 and TRBJ2-5; perhaps TRBD1 as D (6 bases). The germline V and J ends were trimmed by 0 bases and 4 bases, with 18 bases remaining between them. This CDR3 has 16 amino acids. CDR1 is GTSNPN, CDR2 SVGIG, per germline (reference sequence).

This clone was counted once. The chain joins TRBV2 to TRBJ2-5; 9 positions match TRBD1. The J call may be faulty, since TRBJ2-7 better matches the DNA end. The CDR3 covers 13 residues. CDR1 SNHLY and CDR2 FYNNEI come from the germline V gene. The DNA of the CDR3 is TGTGCCAGCAGTGGGGACAGGGAAAACGAGCAGTACTTC. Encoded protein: CASSGDRENEQYF.

The CDR3 DNA sequence: TGTGCCAGCAGGGGACAGGGGGCCGGCGAGCAGTACTTC. It specifies CASRGQGAGEQYF. The chain uses TRBV6-5 and TRBJ2-7, with 12 bases that match TRBD1. The germline CDR1 and CDR2 sequences are MNHEY and SVGAGI. The length of the CDR3 is 13 residues. The V gene end was trimmed by 6 bases and the J gene end by 6 bases; junction bases not matched to a gene: 3.

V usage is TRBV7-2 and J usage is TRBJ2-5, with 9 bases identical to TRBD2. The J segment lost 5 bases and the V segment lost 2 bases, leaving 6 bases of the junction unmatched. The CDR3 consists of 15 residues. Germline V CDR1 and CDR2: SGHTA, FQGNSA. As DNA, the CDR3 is TGTGCCAGCAGCTTAAGCATAGCGGGGGTGGAGACCCAGTACTTC. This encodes CASSLSIAGVETQYF.

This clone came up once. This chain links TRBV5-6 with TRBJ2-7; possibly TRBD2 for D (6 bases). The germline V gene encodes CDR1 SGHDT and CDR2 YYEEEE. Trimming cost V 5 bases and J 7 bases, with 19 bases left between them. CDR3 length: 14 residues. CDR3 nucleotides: TGTGCCAGCAGTACCGGGACGGGGACTCGGGAGCAGTACTTC. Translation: CASSTGTGTREQYF.

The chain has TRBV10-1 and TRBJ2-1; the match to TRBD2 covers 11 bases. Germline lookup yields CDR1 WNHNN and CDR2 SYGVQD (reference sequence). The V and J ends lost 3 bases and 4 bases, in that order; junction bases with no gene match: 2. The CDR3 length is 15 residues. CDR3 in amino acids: CASSDLAGGYNEQFF. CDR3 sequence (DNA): TGCGCCAGCAGTGACCTAGCGGGGGGTTACAATGAGCAGTTCTTC.

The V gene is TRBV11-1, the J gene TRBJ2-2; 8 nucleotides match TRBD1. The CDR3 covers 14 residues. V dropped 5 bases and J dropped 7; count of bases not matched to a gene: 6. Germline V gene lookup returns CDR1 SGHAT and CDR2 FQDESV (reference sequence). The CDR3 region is CASSPDRVVGELFF. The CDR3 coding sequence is TGTGCCAGCAGCCCGGACAGGGTGGTCGGGGAGCTGTTTTTT.